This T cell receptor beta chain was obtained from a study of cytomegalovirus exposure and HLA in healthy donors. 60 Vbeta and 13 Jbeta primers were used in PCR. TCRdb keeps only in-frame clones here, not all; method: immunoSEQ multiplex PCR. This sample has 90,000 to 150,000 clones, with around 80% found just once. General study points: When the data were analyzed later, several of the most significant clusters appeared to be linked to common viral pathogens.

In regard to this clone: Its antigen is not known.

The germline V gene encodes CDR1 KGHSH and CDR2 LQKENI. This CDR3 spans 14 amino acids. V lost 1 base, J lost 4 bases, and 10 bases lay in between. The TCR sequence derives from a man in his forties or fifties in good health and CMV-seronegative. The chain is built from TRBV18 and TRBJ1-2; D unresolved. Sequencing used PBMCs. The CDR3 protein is CASSPLRETYGYTF. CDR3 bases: TGTGCCAGCTCACCACTCCGGGAGACCTATGGCTACACCTTC.